Shown below are 10 T cell receptor beta chains from a single sample sequenced in a study of cytomegalovirus exposure and HLA in healthy donors. A multiplex PCR was run with 60 Vbeta primers and 13 Jbeta primers. Method: immunoSEQ multiplex PCR; TCRdb's copy keeps in-frame clones and lacks some. The data hold some 120,000 clones, with about four fifths observed a single time. Sequenced sample: PBMCs. All receptors come from a woman aged 50 to 60 in good health and CMV-seropositive.

The chain joins TRBV11-2 to TRBJ2-7, with D hard to call. The CDR3 runs to 12 residues. V was pared by 0 bases and J by 4 bases, with 4 bases between. Per the germline V gene, CDR1 is SGHAT and CDR2 is FQNNGV. CDR3 sequence (DNA): TGTGCCAGCAGCTTAGAGCGGTACGAGCAGTACTTC. It codes for CASSLERYEQYF.

The CDR3 sequence: CASSYQGADNQPQHF. The DNA of the CDR3 is TGTGCCAGCAGTTACCAGGGGGCTGACAATCAGCCCCAGCATTTT. The chain combines TRBV6-6 with TRBJ1-5; TRBD1 matches 8 bases. The germline V gene encodes CDR1 MNHNY and CDR2 SVGAGI (reference sequence). This CDR3 has 15 residues. V shed 2 bases and J 3 bases; nucleotides not matched to a gene: 3.

This chain uses TRBV13 with TRBJ2-5; the match to TRBD1 covers 11 bases. Per germline, CDR1 PRHDT and CDR2 FYEKMQ (reference sequence). The CDR3 consists of 15 residues. V dropped 5 bases and J dropped 5; count of bases not matched to a gene: 7. The CDR3 region has the DNA TGTGCCAGCAGCCTGGGGACAGGGGGAGGGGAGACCCAGTACTTC. It yields the protein CASSLGTGGGETQYF.

This chain links TRBV4-1 with TRBJ2-7; 10 positions match TRBD2. J lost 3 bases, V lost 6 bases, and 8 bases had no gene match. CDR1 and CDR2 from the germline V gene are MGHRA and YSYEKL. The CDR3 is made up of 15 amino acids. The CDR3 DNA reads TGCGCCAGCAGACCCTGGACTAGCGGTGACTACGAGCAGTACTTC. Translation gives CASRPWTSGDYEQYF.

This clone was recorded once. The chain couples TRBV7-9 to TRBJ2-5; 7 bases align to TRBD1. The CDR3 spans 15 residues. The junction had 6 bases not matched to a gene; V was cut back by 0 bases and J by 5 bases. The germline CDR1 and CDR2 sequences are SEHNR and FQNEAQ (reference sequence). The DNA for the CDR3 is TGTGCCAGCAGCTTAGCGGCGACAGGGCAGGAGACCCAGTACTTC. It codes for CASSLAATGQETQYF.

The chain has TRBV6-5 and TRBJ2-4; 7 bases are shared with TRBD2. CDR3 length equals 12 residues. V lost 6 bases and J lost 7; bases outside the gene matches: 3. CDR1 is MNHEY and CDR2 is SVGAGI in the germline V gene. The CDR3 bases are TGTGCCAGCAGGGGGGGGAAGAACATTCAGTACTTC. It encodes CASRGGKNIQYF.

This chain uses TRBV5-1 with TRBJ1-1; D perhaps matches TRBD1 (5 bases). Per germline, CDR1 SGHRS and CDR2 YFSETQ. V gave up 0 bases and J gave up 4 bases, with 10 bases separating them. The CDR3 consists of 14 residues. CDR3: CASSLARVSTEAFF. The CDR3 DNA reads TGCGCCAGCAGCTTGGCCAGGGTCTCCACTGAAGCTTTCTTT.

The rearrangement joins TRBV4-1 to TRBJ2-1, with 16 bases identical to TRBD2. V trimming: 2 bases; J trimming: 2 bases; junction bases outside the gene matches: 6. Looked up from germline, CDR1 is MGHRA and CDR2 is YSYEKL. This CDR3 has 19 residues. Here the CDR3 DNA reads TGCGCCAGCAGCCAATTGGGACTAGCGGGAGGGCCGACCTACAATGAGCAGTTCTTC. Translating gives CASSQLGLAGGPTYNEQFF.

The CDR3 bases are TGCGCCAGCAGCCAAGGTCGCCAGGGGCCCCGCTCTGGAAACACCATATATTTT. The encoded protein is CASSQGRQGPRSGNTIYF. The rearrangement joins TRBV4-1 to TRBJ1-3; tentatively, D is TRBD1 (6 bases). The CDR3 consists of 18 residues. Germline V CDR1 and CDR2: MGHRA, YSYEKL. The ends were cut back, 1 base at V and 0 bases at J, with 16 bases in the middle.

V and J are TRBV27 and TRBJ2-7; D ambiguous. Germline CDR1 reads MNHEY; CDR2 reads SMNVEV (reference sequence). V was cut by 5 bases and J by 3 bases, with 14 bases left in between. CDR3 length: 14 amino acids. The CDR3 region is CASSHRRRDYEQYF. CDR3 in DNA: TGTGCCAGCAGTCACCGGCGGCGAGACTACGAGCAGTACTTC.